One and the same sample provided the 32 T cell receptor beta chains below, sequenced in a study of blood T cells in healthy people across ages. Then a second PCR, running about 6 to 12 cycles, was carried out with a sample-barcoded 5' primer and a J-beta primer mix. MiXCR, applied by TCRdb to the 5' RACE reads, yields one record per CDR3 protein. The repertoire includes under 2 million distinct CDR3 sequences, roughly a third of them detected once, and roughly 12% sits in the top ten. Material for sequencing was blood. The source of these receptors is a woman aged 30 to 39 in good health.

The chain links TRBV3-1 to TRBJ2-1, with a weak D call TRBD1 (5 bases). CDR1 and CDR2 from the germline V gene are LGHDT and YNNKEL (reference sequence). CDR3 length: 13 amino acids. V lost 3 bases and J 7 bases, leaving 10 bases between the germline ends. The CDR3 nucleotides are TGTGCCAGCAGCCATCCAGGGCCTAATGAGCAGTTCTTC. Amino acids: CASSHPGPNEQFF.

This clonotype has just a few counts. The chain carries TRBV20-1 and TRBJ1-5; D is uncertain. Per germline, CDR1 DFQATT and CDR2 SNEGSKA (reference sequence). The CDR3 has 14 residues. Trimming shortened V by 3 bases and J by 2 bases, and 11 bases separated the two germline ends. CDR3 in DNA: TGCAGTGCTAGTCCAGGAATAGGCAATCAGCCCCAGCATTTT. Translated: CSASPGIGNQPQHF.

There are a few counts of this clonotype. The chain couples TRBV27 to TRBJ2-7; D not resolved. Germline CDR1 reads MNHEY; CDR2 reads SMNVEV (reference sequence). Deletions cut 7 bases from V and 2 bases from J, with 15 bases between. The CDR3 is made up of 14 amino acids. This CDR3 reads CASNKPLPTYEQYF. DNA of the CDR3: TGTGCCAGCAACAAACCTTTACCAACCTACGAGCAGTACTTC.

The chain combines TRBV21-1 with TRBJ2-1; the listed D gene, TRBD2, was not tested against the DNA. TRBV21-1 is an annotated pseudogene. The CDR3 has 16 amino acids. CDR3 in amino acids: CASSAKAGSSYNEQFF. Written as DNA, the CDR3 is TGTGCCAGCAGCGCGAAAGCGGGGAGCTCCTACAATGAGCAGTTCTTC.

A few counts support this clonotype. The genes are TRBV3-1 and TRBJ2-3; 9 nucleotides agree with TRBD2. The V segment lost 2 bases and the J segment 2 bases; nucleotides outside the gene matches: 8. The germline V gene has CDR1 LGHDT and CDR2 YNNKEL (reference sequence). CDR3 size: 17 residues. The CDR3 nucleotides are TGTGCCAGCAGCCAACTAGCGGGGAGTGTTATCACAGATACGCAGTATTTT. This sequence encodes CASSQLAGSVITDTQYF.

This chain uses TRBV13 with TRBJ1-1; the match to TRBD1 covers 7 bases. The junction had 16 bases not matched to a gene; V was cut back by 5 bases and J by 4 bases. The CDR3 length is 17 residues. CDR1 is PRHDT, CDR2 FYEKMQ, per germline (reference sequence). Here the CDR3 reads CASSPRGGGVSLTEAFF. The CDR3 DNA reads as TGTGCCAGCAGCCCCCGGGGAGGGGGCGTCTCACTCACTGAAGCTTTCTTT.

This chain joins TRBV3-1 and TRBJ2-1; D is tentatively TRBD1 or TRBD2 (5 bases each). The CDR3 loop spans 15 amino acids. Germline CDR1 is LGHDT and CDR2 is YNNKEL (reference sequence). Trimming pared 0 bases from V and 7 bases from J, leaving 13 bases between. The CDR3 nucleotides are TGTGCCAGCAGCCAAGATAATGTTTGGGGGAATGAGCAGTTCTTC. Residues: CASSQDNVWGNEQFF.

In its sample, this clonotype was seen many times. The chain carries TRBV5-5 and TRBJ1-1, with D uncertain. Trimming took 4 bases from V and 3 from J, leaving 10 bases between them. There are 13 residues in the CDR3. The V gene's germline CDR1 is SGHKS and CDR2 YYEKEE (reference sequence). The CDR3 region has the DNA TGTGCCAGCAGCGGTGACATAGACACTGAAGCTTTCTTT. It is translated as CASSGDIDTEAFF.

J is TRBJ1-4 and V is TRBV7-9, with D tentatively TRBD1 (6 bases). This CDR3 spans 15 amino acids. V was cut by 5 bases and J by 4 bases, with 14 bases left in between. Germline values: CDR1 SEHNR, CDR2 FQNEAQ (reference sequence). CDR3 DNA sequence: TGTGCCAGCAGCACCAGGGACATCGATAATGAAAAACTGTTTTTT. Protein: CASSTRDIDNEKLFF.

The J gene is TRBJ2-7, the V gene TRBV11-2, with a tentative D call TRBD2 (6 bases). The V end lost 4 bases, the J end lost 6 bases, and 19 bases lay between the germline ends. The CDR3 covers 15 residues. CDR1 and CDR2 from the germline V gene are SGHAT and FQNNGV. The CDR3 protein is CASSSRPSEGGEQYF. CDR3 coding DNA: TGTGCCAGCAGCTCGCGCCCCAGCGAGGGAGGCGAGCAGTACTTC.

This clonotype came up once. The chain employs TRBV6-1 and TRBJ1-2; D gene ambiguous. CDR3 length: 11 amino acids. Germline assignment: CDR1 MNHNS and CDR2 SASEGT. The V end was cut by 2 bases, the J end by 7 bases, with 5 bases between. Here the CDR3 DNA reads TGTGCCAGCAGTGAACCTGCTGGCTACACCTTC. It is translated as CASSEPAGYTF.

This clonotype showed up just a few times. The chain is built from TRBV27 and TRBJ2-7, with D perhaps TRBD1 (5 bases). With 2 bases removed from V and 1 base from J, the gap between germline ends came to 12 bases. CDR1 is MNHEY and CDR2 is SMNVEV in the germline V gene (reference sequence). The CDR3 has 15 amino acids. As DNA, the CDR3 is TGTGCCAGCAGTTTAAGGGGCGGAATGTCCTACGAGCAGTACTTC. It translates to CASSLRGGMSYEQYF.

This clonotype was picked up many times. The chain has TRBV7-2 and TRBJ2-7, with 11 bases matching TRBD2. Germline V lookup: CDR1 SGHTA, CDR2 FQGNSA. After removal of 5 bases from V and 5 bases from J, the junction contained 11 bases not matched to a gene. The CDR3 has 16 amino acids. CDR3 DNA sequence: TGTGCCAGCAGCCGTCGGGCGGGACTAGCGGCTGACGAGCAGTACTTC. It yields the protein CASSRRAGLAADEQYF.

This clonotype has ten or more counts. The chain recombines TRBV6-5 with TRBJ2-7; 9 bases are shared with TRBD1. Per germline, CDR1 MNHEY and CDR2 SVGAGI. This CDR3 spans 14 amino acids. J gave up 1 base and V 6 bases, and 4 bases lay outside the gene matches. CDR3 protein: CASSRGQGSYEQYF. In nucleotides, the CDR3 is TGTGCCAGCAGCCGCGGACAGGGGTCCTACGAGCAGTACTTC.

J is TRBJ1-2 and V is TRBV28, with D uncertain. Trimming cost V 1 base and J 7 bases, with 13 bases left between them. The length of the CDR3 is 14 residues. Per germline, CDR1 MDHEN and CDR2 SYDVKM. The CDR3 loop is CASSLFTVGLGYTF. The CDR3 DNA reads TGTGCCAGCAGTTTATTCACAGTTGGGCTTGGCTACACCTTC.

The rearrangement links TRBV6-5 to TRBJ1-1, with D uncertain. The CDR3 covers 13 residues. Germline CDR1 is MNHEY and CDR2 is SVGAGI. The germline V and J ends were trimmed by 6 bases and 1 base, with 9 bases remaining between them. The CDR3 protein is CASRYGGNTEAFF. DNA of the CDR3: TGTGCCAGCAGGTATGGAGGGAACACTGAAGCTTTCTTT.

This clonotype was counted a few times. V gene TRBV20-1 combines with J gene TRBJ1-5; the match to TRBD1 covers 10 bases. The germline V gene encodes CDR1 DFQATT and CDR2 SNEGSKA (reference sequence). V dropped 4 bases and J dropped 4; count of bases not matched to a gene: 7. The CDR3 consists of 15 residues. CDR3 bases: TGCAGTGCTATAGATCGGGACAGGGGAAATCAGCCCCAGCATTTT. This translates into CSAIDRDRGNQPQHF.

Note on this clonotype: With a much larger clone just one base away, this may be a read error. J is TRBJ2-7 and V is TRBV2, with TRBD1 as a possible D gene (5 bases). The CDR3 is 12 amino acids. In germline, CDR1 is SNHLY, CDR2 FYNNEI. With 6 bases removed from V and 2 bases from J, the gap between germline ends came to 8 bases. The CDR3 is CASSTTAYEQYF. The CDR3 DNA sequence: TGTGCCAGCAGCACGACAGCCTACGAGCAGTACTTC. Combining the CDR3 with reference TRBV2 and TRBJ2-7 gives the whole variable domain EPEVTQTPSHQVTQMGQEVILRCVPISNHLYFYWYRQILGQKVEFLVSFYNNEISEKSEIFDDQFSVERPDGSNFTLKIRSTKLEDSAMYFCASSTTAYEQYFGPGTRLTVT.

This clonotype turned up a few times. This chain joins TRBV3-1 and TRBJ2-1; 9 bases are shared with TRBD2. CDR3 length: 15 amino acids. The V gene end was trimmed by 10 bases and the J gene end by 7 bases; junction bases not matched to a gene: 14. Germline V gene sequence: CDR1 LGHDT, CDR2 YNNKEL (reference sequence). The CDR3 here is CATQVRGGSSNEQFF. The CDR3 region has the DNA TGTGCCACTCAGGTGCGGGGGGGCAGTTCAAATGAGCAGTTCTTC.

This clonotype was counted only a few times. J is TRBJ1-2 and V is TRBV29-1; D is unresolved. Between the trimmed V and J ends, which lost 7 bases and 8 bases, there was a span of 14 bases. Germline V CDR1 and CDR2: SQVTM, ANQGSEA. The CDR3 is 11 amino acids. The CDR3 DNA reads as TGCAGCGGGGCCTCTGCCTGGGGCTACACCTTC. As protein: CSGASAWGYTF.

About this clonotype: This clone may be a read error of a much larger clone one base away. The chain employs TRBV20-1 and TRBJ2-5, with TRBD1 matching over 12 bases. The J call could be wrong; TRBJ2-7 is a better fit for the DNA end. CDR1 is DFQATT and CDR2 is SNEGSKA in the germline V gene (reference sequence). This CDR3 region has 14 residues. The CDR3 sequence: CSAIRGQGADEQYF. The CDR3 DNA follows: TGCAGTGCCATTCGGGGACAGGGGGCAGACGAGCAGTACTTC.

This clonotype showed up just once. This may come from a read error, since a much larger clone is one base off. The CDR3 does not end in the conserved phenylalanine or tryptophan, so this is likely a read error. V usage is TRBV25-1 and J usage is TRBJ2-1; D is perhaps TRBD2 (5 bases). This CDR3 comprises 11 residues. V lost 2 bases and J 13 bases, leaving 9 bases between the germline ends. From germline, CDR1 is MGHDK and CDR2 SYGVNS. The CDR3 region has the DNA TGTGCCAGCAGTGAAGGCGGGCCCCAGTTCTGC. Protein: CASSEGGPQFC.

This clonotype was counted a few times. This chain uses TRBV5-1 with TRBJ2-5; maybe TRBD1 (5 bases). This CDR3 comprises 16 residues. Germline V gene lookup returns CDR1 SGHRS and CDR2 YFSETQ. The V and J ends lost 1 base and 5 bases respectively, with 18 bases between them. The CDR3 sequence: CASSLSADISGETQYF. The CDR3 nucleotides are TGCGCCAGCAGCTTGTCGGCGGACATCTCCGGGGAGACCCAGTACTTC.

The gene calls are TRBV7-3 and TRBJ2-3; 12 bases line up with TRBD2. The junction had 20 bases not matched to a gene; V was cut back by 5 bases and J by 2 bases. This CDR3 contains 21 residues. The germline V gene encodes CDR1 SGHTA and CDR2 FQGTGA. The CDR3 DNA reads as TGTGCCAGCAGCGTAAACCGAACCGTGAGACTAGCGGGGGATCCCACAGATACGCAGTATTTT. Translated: CASSVNRTVRLAGDPTDTQYF.

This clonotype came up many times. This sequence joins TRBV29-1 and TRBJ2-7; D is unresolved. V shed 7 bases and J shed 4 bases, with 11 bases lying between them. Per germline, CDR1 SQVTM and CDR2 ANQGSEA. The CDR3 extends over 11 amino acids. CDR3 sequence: CSGQHGYEQYF. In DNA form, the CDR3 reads TGCAGCGGCCAACATGGTTACGAGCAGTACTTC.

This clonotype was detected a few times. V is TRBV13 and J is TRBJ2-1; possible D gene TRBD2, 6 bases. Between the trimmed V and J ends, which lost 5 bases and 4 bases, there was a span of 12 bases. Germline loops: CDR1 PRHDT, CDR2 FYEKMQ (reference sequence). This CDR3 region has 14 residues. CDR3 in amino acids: CASSIRAGYNEQFF. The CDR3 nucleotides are TGTGCCAGCAGCATTCGAGCGGGTTACAATGAGCAGTTCTTC.

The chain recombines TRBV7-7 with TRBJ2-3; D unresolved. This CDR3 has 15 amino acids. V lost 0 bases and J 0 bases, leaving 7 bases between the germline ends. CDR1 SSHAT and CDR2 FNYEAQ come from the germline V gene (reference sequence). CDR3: CASSLAGKSTDTQYF. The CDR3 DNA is TGTGCCAGCAGCTTAGCGGGAAAGAGCACAGATACGCAGTATTTT.

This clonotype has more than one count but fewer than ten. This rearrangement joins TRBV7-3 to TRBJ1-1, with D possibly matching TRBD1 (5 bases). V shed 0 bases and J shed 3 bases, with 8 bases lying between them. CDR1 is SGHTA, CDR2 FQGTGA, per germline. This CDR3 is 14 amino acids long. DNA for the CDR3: TGTGCCAGCAGCTTAACAGGGGCAGACACTGAAGCTTTCTTT. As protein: CASSLTGADTEAFF.

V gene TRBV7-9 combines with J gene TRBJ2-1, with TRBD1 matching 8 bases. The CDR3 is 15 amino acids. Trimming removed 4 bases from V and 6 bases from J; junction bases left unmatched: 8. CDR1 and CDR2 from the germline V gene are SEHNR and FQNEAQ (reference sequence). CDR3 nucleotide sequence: TGTGCCAGCAGCTGGGGGACAGGATCTAGCAATGAGCAGTTCTTC. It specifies CASSWGTGSSNEQFF.

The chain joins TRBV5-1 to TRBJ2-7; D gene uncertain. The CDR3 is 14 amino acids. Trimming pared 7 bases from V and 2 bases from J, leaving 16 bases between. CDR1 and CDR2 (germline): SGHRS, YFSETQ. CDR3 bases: TGCGCCAGCGCAACAGATAGCAGAACCTACGAGCAGTACTTC. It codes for CASATDSRTYEQYF.

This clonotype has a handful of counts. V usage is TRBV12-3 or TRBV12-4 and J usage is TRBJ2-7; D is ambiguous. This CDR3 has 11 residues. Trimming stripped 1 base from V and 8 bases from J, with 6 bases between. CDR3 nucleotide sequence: TGTGCCAGCAGTTTAGTAGAACAGCAGTACTTC. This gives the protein CASSLVEQQYF.

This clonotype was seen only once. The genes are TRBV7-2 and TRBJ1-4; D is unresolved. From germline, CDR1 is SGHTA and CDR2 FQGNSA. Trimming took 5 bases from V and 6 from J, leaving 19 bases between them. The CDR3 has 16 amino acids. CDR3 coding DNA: TGTGCCAGCAGCCCCCGAATTGGAGGGCGGGATGAAAAACTGTTTTTT. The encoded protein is CASSPRIGGRDEKLFF.